This T cell receptor beta chain comes out of a study of human T cells and chemical hapten exposure. Study at large: 2% DPC applied to a 2 cm by 2 cm arm area sensitized donors.

MiXCR, run by TCRdb on the RACE reads, gives a single entry per CDR3 protein. The sample lists some 340,000 distinct CDR3 sequences, 5.5% to 8% seen once, with 8.4% in the top ten. Sample time point: patch test 1, 2 weeks after DPC sensitization. Treatment given: therapeutic diphenylcyclopropenone sensitization with weekly scalp DPC. RNA extraction used unfractionated whole blood as the source of total RNA. There are 14 residues in the CDR3. Germline CDR1 and CDR2: SQVTM and ANQGSEA. The ends lost 6 bases at V and 1 base at J; junction bases unmatched: 5. The TCR originated in a woman aged 18-29 years with alopecia areata. Some clones in this sample may be carry-over from other donors' samples. The chain uses TRBV29-1 and TRBJ2-1; 8 bases map to TRBD2. Sequencing used whole blood, obtained in connection with sensitization to the hapten diphenylcyclopropenone (DPC). The chain's CDR3 is CSVKAGESYNEQFF. The CDR3 DNA reads as TGCAGCGTGAAAGCGGGGGAATCCTACAATGAGCAGTTCTTC.